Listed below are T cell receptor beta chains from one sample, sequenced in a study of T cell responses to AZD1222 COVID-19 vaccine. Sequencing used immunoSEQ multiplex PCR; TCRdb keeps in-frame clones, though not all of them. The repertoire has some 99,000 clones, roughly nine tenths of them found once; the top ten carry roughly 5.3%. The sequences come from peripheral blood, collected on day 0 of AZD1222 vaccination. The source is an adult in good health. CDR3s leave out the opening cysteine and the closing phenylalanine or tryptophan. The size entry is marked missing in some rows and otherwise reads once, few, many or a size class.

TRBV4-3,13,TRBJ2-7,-,ASSQDWTAAYEQY
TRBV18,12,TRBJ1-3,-,ASSPDNSGNTIY
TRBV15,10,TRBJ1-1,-,ATTGTAREAF
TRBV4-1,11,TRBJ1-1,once,ASSRGPNTEAF
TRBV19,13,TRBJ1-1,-,ASSPYKSGYTEAF
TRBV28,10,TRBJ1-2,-,ASSLPNYGYT
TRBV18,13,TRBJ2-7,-,ASSPPLAGTYEQY
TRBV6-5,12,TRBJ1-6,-,ASSRGQGYSPLH
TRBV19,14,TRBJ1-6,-,ASSSRGSSYNSPLH
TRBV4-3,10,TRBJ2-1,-,ASSQDFGEQF
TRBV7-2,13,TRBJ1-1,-,ASSPQGGTNTEAF
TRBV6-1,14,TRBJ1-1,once,ASSATPGQGNTEAF
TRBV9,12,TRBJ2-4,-,ASSSGLAKNIQY
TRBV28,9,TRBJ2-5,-,ASSYRETQY
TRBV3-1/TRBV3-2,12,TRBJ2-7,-,ASSPVRSSYEQY
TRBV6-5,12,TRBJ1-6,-,ASSFTGSNSPLH
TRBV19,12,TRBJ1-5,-,ASKAQGRDQPQH
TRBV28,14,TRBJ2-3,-,ASSSSLAGGTDTQY
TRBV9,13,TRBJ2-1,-,ASSVTGQTYNEQF
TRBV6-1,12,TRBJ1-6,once,ASSEAVRLSPLH
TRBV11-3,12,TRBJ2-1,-,ASKGAGEVNEQF
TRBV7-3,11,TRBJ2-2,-,ASSLSPTGELF
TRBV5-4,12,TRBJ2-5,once,ASSLGQGEETQY
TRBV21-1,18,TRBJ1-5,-,ASKQRMCRVLGIRNQPQH
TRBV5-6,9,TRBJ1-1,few,ASSLYTEAF
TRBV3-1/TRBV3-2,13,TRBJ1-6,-,ASSQGSGVAAPLH
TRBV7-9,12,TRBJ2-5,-,ASSRLGRQETQY
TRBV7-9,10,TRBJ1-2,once,ASSSSSSHYT
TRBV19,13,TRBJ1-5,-,ASTGGPDSNQPQH
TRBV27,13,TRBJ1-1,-,ASSSRPRTPTEAF
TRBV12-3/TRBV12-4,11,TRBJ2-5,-,ASGVYKEETQY
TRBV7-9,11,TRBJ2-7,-,ASSLVGRDEQY
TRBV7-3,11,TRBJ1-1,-,ASSIKDRAEAF
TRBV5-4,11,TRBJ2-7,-,ASTVMGSYEQY
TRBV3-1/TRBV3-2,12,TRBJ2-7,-,ASSHGDRVSEQY
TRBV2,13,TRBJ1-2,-,ASSQGQGGNYGYT
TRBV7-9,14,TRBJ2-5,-,ASSLGGTSGAETQY
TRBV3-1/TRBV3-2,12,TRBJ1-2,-,ASSQGHASYGYT
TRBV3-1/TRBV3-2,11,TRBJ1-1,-,ASSQLRTDEAF
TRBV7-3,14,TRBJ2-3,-,ASSPQQYSSTDTQY
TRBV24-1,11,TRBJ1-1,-,ATSDGVNTEAF
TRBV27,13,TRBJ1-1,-,ASSWGDRPYTEAF
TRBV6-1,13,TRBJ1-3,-,ASSEVTGAGNTIY
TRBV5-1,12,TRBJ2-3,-,ASSSSTGTDTQY
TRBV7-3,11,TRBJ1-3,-,ASSLNSGNTIY
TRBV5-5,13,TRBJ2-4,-,ASSFWGGAKNIQY
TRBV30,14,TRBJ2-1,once,AWSVGAGGAWNEQF
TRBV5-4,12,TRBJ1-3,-,ASSADRAGNTIY